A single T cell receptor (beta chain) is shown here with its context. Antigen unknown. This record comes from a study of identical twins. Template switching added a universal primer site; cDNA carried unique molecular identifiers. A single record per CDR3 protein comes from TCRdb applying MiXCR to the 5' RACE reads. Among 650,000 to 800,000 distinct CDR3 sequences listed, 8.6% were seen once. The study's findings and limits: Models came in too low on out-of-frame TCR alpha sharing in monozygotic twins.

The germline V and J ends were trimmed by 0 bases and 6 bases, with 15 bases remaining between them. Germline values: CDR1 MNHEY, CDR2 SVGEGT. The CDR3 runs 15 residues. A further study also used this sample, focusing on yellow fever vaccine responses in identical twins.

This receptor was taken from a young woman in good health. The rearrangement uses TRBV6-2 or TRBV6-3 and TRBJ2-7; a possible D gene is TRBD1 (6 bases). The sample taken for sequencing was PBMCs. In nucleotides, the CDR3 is TGTGCCAGCAGTTACTCCGGCGGTTTGGGGGCCGAGCAGTACTTC. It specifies CASSYSGGLGAEQYF.